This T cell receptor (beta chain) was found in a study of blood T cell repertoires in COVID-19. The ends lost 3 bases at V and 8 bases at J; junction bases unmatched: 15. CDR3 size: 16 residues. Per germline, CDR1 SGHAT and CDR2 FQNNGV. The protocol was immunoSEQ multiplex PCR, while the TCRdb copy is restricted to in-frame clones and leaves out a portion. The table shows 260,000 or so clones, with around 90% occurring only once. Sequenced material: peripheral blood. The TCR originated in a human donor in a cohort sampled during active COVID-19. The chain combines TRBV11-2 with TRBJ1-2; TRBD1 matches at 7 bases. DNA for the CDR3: TGTGCCAGCAGCTTCGGTAGTCGACAGGGTCGCATGGGCTACACCTTC. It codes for CASSFGSRQGRMGYTF.